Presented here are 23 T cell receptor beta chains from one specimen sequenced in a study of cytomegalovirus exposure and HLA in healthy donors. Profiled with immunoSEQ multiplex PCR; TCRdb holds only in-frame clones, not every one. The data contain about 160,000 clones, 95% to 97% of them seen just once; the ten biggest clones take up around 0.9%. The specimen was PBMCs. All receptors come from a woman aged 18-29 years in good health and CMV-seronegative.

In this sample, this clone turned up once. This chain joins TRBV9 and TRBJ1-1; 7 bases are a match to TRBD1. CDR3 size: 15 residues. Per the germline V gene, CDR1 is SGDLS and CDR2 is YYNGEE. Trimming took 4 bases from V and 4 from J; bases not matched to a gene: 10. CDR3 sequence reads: CASSPQTGWGTEAFF. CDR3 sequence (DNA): TGTGCCAGCAGCCCCCAGACAGGGTGGGGCACTGAAGCTTTCTTT. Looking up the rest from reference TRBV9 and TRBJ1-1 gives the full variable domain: DSGVTQTPKHLITATGQRVTLRCSPRSGDLSVYWYQQSLDQGLQFLIQYYNGEERAKGNILERFSAQQFPDLHSELNLSSLELGDSALYFCASSPQTGWGTEAFFGQGTRLTVV.

CDR3: CASSERGLGTEAFF. CDR3 in DNA: TGTGCCAGCAGTGAAAGGGGGCTTGGCACTGAAGCTTTCTTT. The chain employs TRBV6-1 and TRBJ1-1; TRBD1 matches at 7 bases. CDR3 length: 14 residues. Germline loops: CDR1 MNHNS, CDR2 SASEGT. V lost 2 bases and J lost 4; bases outside the gene matches: 4.

CDR3 DNA: TGTGCCGGTGACAGGGGGATAAACTATGGCTACACCTTC. This codes for CAGDRGINYGYTF. The genes are TRBV30 and TRBJ1-2; 9 nucleotides agree with TRBD1. Trimming removed 8 bases from V and 2 bases from J; junction bases left unmatched: 6. CDR1 GTSNPN and CDR2 SVGIG come from the germline V gene (reference sequence). The CDR3 is 13 residues long.

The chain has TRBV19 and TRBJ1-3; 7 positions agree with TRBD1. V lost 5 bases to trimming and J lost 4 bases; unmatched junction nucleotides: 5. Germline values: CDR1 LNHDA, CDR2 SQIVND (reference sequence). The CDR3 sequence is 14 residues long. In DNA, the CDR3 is TGTGCCAGTAGTGATCAGGGGGACGGAAACACCATATATTTT. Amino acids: CASSDQGDGNTIYF. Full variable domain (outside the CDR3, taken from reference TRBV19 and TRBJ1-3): DGGITQSPKYLFRKEGQNVTLSCEQNLNHDAMYWYRQDPGQGLRLIYYSQIVNDFQKGDIAEGYSVSREKKESFPLTVTSAQKNPTAFYLCASSDQGDGNTIYFGEGSWLTVV.

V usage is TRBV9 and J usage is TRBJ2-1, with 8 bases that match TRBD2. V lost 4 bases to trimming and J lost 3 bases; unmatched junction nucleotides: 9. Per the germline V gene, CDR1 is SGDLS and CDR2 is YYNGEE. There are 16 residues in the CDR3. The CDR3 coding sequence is TGTGCCAGCAGCCGCTCCTCGGGGGGGAACTACAATGAGCAGTTCTTC. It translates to CASSRSSGGNYNEQFF. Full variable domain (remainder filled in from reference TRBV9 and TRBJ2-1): DSGVTQTPKHLITATGQRVTLRCSPRSGDLSVYWYQQSLDQGLQFLIQYYNGEERAKGNILERFSAQQFPDLHSELNLSSLELGDSALYFCASSRSSGGNYNEQFFGPGTRLTVL.

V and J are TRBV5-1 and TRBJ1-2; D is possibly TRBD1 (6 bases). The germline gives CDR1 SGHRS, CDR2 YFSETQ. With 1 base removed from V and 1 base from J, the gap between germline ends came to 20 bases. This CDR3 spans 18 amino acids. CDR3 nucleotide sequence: TGCGCCAGCAGCTTGACCGGGACAAGATTACCAAATAACTATGGCTACACCTTC. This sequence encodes CASSLTGTRLPNNYGYTF. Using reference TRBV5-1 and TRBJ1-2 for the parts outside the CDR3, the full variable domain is KAGVTQTPRYLIKTRGQQVTLSCSPISGHRSVSWYQQTPGQGLQFLFEYFSETQRNKGNFPGRFSGRQFSNSRSEMNVSTLELGDSALYLCASSLTGTRLPNNYGYTFGSGTRLTVV.

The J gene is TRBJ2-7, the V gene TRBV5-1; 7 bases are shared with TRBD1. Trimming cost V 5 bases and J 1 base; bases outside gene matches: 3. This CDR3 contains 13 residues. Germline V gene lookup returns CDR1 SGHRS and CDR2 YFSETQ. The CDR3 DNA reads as TGCGCCAGCAGGAGGGGGCCGTCCTACGAGCAGTACTTC. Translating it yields CASRRGPSYEQYF.

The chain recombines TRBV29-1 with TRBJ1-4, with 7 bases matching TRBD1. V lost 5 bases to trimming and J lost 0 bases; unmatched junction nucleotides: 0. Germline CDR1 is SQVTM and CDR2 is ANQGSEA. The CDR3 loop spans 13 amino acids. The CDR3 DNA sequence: TGCAGCGTTACAGGGGCAACTAATGAAAAACTGTTTTTT. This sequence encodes CSVTGATNEKLFF.

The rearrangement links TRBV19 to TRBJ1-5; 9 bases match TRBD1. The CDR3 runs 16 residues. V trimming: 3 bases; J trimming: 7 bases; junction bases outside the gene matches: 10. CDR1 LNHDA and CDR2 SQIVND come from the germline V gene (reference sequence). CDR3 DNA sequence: TGTGCCAGTAGTATTGGCCGGGACAGGGTCACCCAGCCCCAGCATTTT. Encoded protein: CASSIGRDRVTQPQHF.

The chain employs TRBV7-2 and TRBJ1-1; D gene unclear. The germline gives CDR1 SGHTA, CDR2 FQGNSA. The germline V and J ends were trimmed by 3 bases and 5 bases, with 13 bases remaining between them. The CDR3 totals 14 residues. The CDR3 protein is CASSFTRGSTEAFF. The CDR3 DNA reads TGTGCCAGCAGCTTCACGCGGGGTTCAACTGAAGCTTTCTTT.

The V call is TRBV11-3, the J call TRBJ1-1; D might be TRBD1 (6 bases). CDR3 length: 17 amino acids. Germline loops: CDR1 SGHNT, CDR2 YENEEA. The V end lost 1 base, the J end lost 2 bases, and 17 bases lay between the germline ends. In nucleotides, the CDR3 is TGTGCCAGCAGCTTAGTTCGGGAGGGGGTGGTAAACACTGAAGCTTTCTTT. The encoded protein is CASSLVREGVVNTEAFF.

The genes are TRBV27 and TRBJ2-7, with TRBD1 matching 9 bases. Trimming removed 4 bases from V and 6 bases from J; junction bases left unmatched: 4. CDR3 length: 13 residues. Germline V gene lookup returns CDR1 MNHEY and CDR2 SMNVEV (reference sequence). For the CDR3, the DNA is TGTGCCAGCAGTTATGACAGGGGGGGCGAGCAGTACTTC. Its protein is CASSYDRGGEQYF.

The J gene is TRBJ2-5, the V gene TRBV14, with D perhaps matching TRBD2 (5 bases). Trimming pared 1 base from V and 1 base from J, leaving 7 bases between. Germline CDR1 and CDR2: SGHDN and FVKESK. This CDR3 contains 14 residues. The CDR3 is CASSQAAAQETQYF. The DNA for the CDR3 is TGTGCCAGCAGCCAAGCAGCGGCCCAAGAGACCCAGTACTTC.

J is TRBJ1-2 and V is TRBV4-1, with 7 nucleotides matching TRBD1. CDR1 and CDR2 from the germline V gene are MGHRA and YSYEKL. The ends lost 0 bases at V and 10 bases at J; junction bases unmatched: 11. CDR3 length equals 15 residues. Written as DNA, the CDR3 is TGCGCCAGCAGCCAAGAAGTTAACAGGGGTGGTACCTACACCTTC. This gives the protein CASSQEVNRGGTYTF.

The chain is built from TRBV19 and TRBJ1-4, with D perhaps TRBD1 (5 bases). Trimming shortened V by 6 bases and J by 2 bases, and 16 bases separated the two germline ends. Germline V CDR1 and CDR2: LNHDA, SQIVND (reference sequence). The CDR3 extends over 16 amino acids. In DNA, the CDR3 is TGTGCCAGTAGCAATCCGGGACTCACCACTAATGAAAAACTGTTTTTT. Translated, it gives CASSNPGLTTNEKLFF.

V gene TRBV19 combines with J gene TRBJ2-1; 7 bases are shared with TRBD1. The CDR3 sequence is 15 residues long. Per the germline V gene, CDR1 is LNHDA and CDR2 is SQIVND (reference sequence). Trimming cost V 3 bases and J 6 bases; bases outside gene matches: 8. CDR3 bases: TGTGCCAGTAGTATGGGGGACAGCAGCTTCAATGAGCAGTTCTTC. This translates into CASSMGDSSFNEQFF.

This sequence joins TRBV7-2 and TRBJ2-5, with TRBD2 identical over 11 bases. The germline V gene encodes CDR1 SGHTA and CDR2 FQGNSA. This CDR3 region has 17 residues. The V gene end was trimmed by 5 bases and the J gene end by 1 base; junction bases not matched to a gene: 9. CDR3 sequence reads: CASSAPASGGSQETQYF. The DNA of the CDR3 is TGTGCCAGCAGCGCGCCGGCTAGCGGGGGGTCCCAAGAGACCCAGTACTTC.

Here the CDR3 reads CASSLGSDLRYF. Written as DNA, the CDR3 is TGTGCCAGCAGCTTAGGCTCCGATCTACGGTACTTC. This sequence joins TRBV11-2 and TRBJ2-7; D not certain. Trimming took 1 base from V and 12 from J, leaving 13 bases between them. The CDR3 spans 12 residues. Per germline, CDR1 SGHAT and CDR2 FQNNGV.

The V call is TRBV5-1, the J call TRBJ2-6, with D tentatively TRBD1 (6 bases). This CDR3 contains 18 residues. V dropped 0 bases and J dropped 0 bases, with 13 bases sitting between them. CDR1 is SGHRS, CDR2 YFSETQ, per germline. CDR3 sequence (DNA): TGCGCCAGCAGCTTGGGACCGACAGGTGCCTCTGGGGCCAACGTCCTGACTTTC. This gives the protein CASSLGPTGASGANVLTF.

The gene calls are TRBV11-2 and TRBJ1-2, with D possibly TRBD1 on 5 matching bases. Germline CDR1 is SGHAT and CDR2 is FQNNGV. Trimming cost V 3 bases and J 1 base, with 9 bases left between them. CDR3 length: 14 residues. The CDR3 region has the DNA TGTGCCAGCAGCTTGGGGGGGGTTAACTATGGCTACACCTTC. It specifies CASSLGGVNYGYTF.

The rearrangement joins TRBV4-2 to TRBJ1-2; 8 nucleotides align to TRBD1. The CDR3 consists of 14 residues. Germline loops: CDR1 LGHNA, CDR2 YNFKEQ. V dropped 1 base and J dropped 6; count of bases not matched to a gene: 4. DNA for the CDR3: TGTGCCAGCAGCCAAGGGGGACAGGATAATGGCTACACCTTC. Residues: CASSQGGQDNGYTF.

CDR3 loop: CASSLDLAGGLGELFF. The CDR3 region has the DNA TGTGCCAGCAGCTTAGACCTAGCGGGGGGCCTCGGGGAGCTGTTTTTT. This chain uses TRBV7-9 with TRBJ2-2; 11 bases align to TRBD2. The V gene end was trimmed by 1 base and the J gene end by 7 bases; junction bases not matched to a gene: 5. The germline V gene has CDR1 SEHNR and CDR2 FQNEAQ (reference sequence). The CDR3 is 16 amino acids. The full variable domain, rest sourced from reference TRBV7-9 and TRBJ2-2, is DTGVSQNPRHKITKRGQNVTFRCDPISEHNRLYWYRQTLGQGPEFLTYFQNEAQLEKSRLLSDRFSAERPKGSFSTLEIQRTEQGDSAMYLCASSLDLAGGLGELFFGEGSRLTVL.

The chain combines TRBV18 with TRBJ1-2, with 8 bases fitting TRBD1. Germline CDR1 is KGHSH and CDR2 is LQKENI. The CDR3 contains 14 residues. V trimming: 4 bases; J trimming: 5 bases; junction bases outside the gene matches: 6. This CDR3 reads CASSQAGTGYGYTF. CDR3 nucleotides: TGTGCCAGCTCACAAGCCGGGACAGGATATGGCTACACCTTC. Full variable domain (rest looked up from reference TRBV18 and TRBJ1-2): NAGVMQNPRHLVRRRGQEARLRCSPMKGHSHVYWYRQLPEEGLKFMVYLQKENIIDESGMPKERFSAEFPKEGPSILRIQQVVRGDSAAYFCASSQAGTGYGYTFGSGTRLTVV.